These 25 T cell receptor beta chains share one sample of origin, sequenced in a study of PD-L1 blockade in urothelial cancer. Data came from immunoSEQ multiplex PCR; TCRdb stores just in-frame clones and leaves some out. Found here are 70,000 to 80,000 clones, 85% of them singletons; the top ten hold about 7.4%. This sample's time point: pretreatment peripheral blood. The sample was PBMCs, taken around atezolizumab (anti-PD-L1) treatment. These receptors all come from a man aged 35-49 years with urothelial cancer.

The chain carries TRBV27 and TRBJ2-1, with D possibly TRBD2 on 6 matching bases. The CDR3 contains 15 residues. CDR1 and CDR2 from the germline V gene are MNHEY and SMNVEV (reference sequence). V dropped 6 bases and J dropped 1 base, with 13 bases sitting between them. The CDR3 is CASRLAGGSYNEQFF. Here the CDR3 DNA reads TGTGCCAGCAGACTAGCTGGGGGGTCCTACAATGAGCAGTTCTTC.

This chain links TRBV30 with TRBJ1-4; 10 bases align to TRBD1. The CDR3 covers 15 residues. The germline CDR1 and CDR2 sequences are GTSNPN and SVGIG (reference sequence). The V gene end was trimmed by 3 bases and the J gene end by 4 bases; junction bases not matched to a gene: 5. Here the CDR3 reads CAWSLGTGVNEKLFF. The CDR3 DNA reads TGTGCCTGGAGCCTCGGGACAGGGGTTAATGAAAAACTGTTTTTT.

The CDR3 is CASSLRGLAAYEQYF. The CDR3 DNA reads TGTGCCAGCAGCTTACGGGGCCTAGCGGCCTACGAGCAGTACTTC. The chain joins TRBV7-2 to TRBJ2-7; 7 nucleotides match TRBD2. J gave up 2 bases and V 2 bases, and 6 bases lay outside the gene matches. The CDR3 totals 15 residues. Germline lookup yields CDR1 SGHTA and CDR2 FQGNSA.

The chain links TRBV18 to TRBJ2-7, with 9 bases aligning to TRBD2. Per germline, CDR1 KGHSH and CDR2 LQKENI. The CDR3 has 15 amino acids. V shed 3 bases and J 5 bases; nucleotides not matched to a gene: 8. CDR3 residues: CASSPLAGSSDEQYF. CDR3 sequence (DNA): TGTGCCAGCTCACCCCTAGCGGGGAGTTCCGACGAGCAGTACTTC.

The CDR3 DNA is TGTGCCAGCAGCCTGGGGGGACTAGCGGGGTACAATGAGCAGTTCTTC. Its translation is CASSLGGLAGYNEQFF. The chain carries TRBV5-4 and TRBJ2-1; 13 bases map to TRBD2. Trimming at V came to 4 bases and at J to 4 bases, leaving 5 bases not matched to a gene. CDR1 is SGHNT, CDR2 YYREEE, per germline (reference sequence). The CDR3 is 16 amino acids.

The CDR3 region has the DNA TGTGCCAGCAGCTCCGGACACCGGCAGTACTTC. Encoded protein: CASSSGHRQYF. The V call is TRBV5-6, the J call TRBJ2-7; TRBD1 might be the D (5 bases). Germline values: CDR1 SGHDT, CDR2 YYEEEE. The CDR3 spans 11 residues. The V end was cut by 3 bases, the J end by 9 bases, with 10 bases between.

The chain employs TRBV15 and TRBJ2-1, with a weak D call TRBD1 (5 bases). Between the trimmed V and J ends, which lost 0 bases and 8 bases, there was a span of 11 bases. This CDR3 comprises 14 residues. The V gene's germline CDR1 is LNHNV and CDR2 YYDKDF (reference sequence). The CDR3 loop is CATSRDRGSDEQFF. The CDR3 DNA reads TGTGCCACCAGCAGAGATAGGGGAAGCGATGAGCAGTTCTTC.

This chain uses TRBV7-2 with TRBJ1-5, with 7 nucleotides matching TRBD1. From germline, CDR1 is SGHTA and CDR2 FQGNSA. V trimming: 5 bases; J trimming: 7 bases; junction bases outside the gene matches: 11. The CDR3 extends over 15 amino acids. As DNA, the CDR3 is TGTGCCAGCAGCCCCTGGACAGGCCGGGGGCAGCCCCAGCATTTT. Encoded protein: CASSPWTGRGQPQHF.

The genes are TRBV10-3 and TRBJ2-7; the match to TRBD2 covers 11 bases. From germline, CDR1 is ENHRY and CDR2 SYGVKD. The CDR3 runs 14 residues. J gave up 5 bases and V 3 bases, and 3 bases lay outside the gene matches. The CDR3 spells CAISELAGVDEQYF. DNA of the CDR3: TGTGCCATCAGTGAACTAGCGGGAGTGGACGAGCAGTACTTC.

The chain combines TRBV28 with TRBJ1-5; TRBD1 might be the D (5 bases). The CDR3 has 17 residues. Germline V gene lookup returns CDR1 MDHEN and CDR2 SYDVKM. V lost 6 bases, J lost 0 bases, and 18 bases lay in between. CDR3 loop: CASRVDRLSDSNQPQHF. The CDR3 DNA reads TGTGCCAGCAGAGTCGACAGACTCTCTGATAGCAATCAGCCCCAGCATTTT.

The CDR3 coding sequence is TGTGCCAGCAGTTACTCCGACTGGGTCTACGAGCAGTACTTC. Its translation is CASSYSDWVYEQYF. V usage is TRBV6-5 and J usage is TRBJ2-7; D is uncertain. Trimming pared 0 bases from V and 3 bases from J, leaving 9 bases between. This CDR3 is 14 amino acids long. Germline V gene lookup returns CDR1 MNHEY and CDR2 SVGAGI.

This clone was recorded a few times. This chain uses TRBV5-4 with TRBJ1-1; the match to TRBD1 covers 7 bases. This CDR3 is 15 amino acids long. In germline, CDR1 is SGHNT, CDR2 YYREEE (reference sequence). Trimming removed 3 bases from V and 1 base from J; junction bases left unmatched: 6. CDR3 sequence reads: CASSSARQGNTEAFF. The DNA for the CDR3 is TGTGCCAGCAGCTCGGCTAGACAGGGGAACACTGAAGCTTTCTTT. The variable domain in full, with the rest retrieved from reference TRBV5-4 and TRBJ1-1, is ETGVTQSPTHLIKTRGQQVTLRCSSQSGHNTVSWYQQALGQGPQFIFQYYREEENGRGNFPPRFSGLQFPNYSSELNVNALELDDSALYLCASSSARQGNTEAFFGQGTRLTVV.

This sequence joins TRBV6-6 and TRBJ2-5; 7 nucleotides agree with TRBD1. The length of the CDR3 is 14 residues. V shed 5 bases, J shed 5 bases, and the junction held 8 bases outside the gene matches. Germline-derived CDR1 and CDR2 are MNHNY and SVGAGI (reference sequence). CDR3 nucleotides: TGTGCCAGCAGTCGACCTACAGGGGTTGAGACCCAGTACTTC. This encodes CASSRPTGVETQYF.

The chain recombines TRBV4-1 with TRBJ1-2; a possible D gene is TRBD1 (5 bases). V was clipped by 1 base and J by 6 bases, with 9 bases between them. CDR3 length equals 13 residues. CDR1 is MGHRA, CDR2 YSYEKL, per germline. The CDR3 loop reads CASSQARDDGYTF. The CDR3 nucleotides are TGCGCCAGCAGCCAAGCCAGGGATGATGGCTACACCTTC.

The chain uses TRBV7-2 and TRBJ2-5, with a possible D match to TRBD2 (5 bases). There are 13 residues in the CDR3. With 7 bases removed from V and 2 bases from J, the gap between germline ends came to 11 bases. The germline V gene encodes CDR1 SGHTA and CDR2 FQGNSA. CDR3 DNA: TGTGCCAGCACACGGACGGGGCAAGAGACCCAGTACTTC. Protein product: CASTRTGQETQYF.

This clone was recorded once. The gene calls are TRBV27 and TRBJ2-7; D not certain. Germline CDR1 is MNHEY and CDR2 is SMNVEV (reference sequence). The germline V and J ends were trimmed by 2 bases and 0 bases, with 8 bases remaining between them. The CDR3 is made up of 14 amino acids. CDR3 amino acids: CASSLEAFSYEQYF. CDR3 DNA sequence: TGTGCCAGCAGTTTAGAAGCGTTCTCCTACGAGCAGTACTTC.

This clone appeared a single time. This chain connects TRBV27 to TRBJ2-1; 10 nucleotides align to TRBD1. Germline V gene sequence: CDR1 MNHEY, CDR2 SMNVEV (reference sequence). CDR3 length equals 16 residues. The ends lost 6 bases at V and 3 bases at J; junction bases unmatched: 8. DNA of the CDR3: TGTGCCAGCAGAAATACCGGGACAGGGGTCTACAATGAGCAGTTCTTC. Its protein is CASRNTGTGVYNEQFF.

The rearrangement joins TRBV28 to TRBJ2-2; D gene unclear. The CDR3 covers 15 residues. The germline gives CDR1 MDHEN, CDR2 SYDVKM. Deletions cut 8 bases from V and 6 bases from J, with 19 bases between. CDR3 nucleotide sequence: TGTGCCAGCTCCCCCCCCTTTATTCAGGCCGGGGAGCTGTTTTTT. Encoded protein: CASSPPFIQAGELFF.

About this clone: Other DNA sequences in this sample translate to the same CDR3. The genes are TRBV5-1 and TRBJ2-2; 11 nucleotides align to TRBD2. Germline V gives CDR1 SGHRS, CDR2 YFSETQ. This CDR3 has 16 amino acids. J was trimmed by 5 bases and V by 4 bases; bases with no gene match: 7. Here the CDR3 reads CASSPRTSGSTGELFF. In nucleotides, the CDR3 is TGCGCCAGCAGCCCCCGGACTAGCGGGTCTACCGGGGAGCTGTTTTTT.

This chain joins TRBV27 and TRBJ1-4, with 11 nucleotides matching TRBD1. The V gene end was trimmed by 5 bases and the J gene end by 8 bases; junction bases not matched to a gene: 7. CDR3 length: 15 residues. Germline assignment: CDR1 MNHEY and CDR2 SMNVEV (reference sequence). CDR3 sequence: CASSPLGQGGEKLFF. DNA of the CDR3: TGTGCCAGCAGTCCATTGGGACAGGGGGGAGAAAAACTGTTTTTT.

Here the CDR3 reads CAWNRGPTFNYGYTF. CDR3 bases: TGTGCCTGGAACAGGGGCCCGACGTTTAACTATGGCTACACCTTC. This chain connects TRBV30 to TRBJ1-2; 7 bases line up with TRBD1. The V gene's germline CDR1 is GTSNPN and CDR2 SVGIG (reference sequence). V was pared by 4 bases and J by 1 base, with 9 bases of the junction left unmatched. CDR3 length equals 15 residues.

The chain links TRBV18 to TRBJ2-5; 7 nucleotides align to TRBD2. V shed 2 bases, J shed 5 bases, and the junction held 5 bases outside the gene matches. Germline V gene sequence: CDR1 KGHSH, CDR2 LQKENI. The length of the CDR3 is 14 residues. This chain's CDR3 is CASSPAGVGETQYF. Here the CDR3 DNA reads TGTGCCAGCTCACCAGCGGGAGTCGGGGAGACCCAGTACTTC.

This clone has a single count. The chain links TRBV28 to TRBJ1-5; D is ambiguous. Germline V CDR1 and CDR2: MDHEN, SYDVKM. The CDR3 runs 13 residues. V was shortened by 8 bases and J by 7 bases, with 15 bases between the two germline ends. As DNA, the CDR3 is TGTGCCAGCTCCAGACTGTTGGAGCAGCCCCAGCATTTT. Protein sequence: CASSRLLEQPQHF.

The chain is built from TRBV6-5 and TRBJ2-1; unclear D gene. Trimming took 7 bases from V and 0 from J, leaving 7 bases between them. This CDR3 has 13 residues. Germline V CDR1 and CDR2: MNHEY, SVGAGI. CDR3 region: CASKGVSYNEQFF. The CDR3 DNA reads TGTGCCAGCAAAGGAGTCTCCTACAATGAGCAGTTCTTC.

The V call is TRBV5-1, the J call TRBJ1-3, with D possibly being TRBD1 (6 bases). The ends were cut back, 3 bases at V and 4 bases at J, with 11 bases in the middle. The CDR3 runs to 14 residues. Germline V gene lookup returns CDR1 SGHRS and CDR2 YFSETQ. CDR3 sequence reads: CASSSQGSGNTIYF. The CDR3 region has the DNA TGCGCCAGCAGCTCGCAGGGGTCCGGAAACACCATATATTTT.